These 32 T cell receptor beta chains were all obtained from the same sample, sequenced in a study of cytomegalovirus exposure and HLA in healthy donors. PCR was performed using 60 Vbeta and 13 Jbeta primers. This table comes from immunoSEQ multiplex PCR, and its TCRdb copy is limited to in-frame clones, with some not included. The listing records over 75,000 clones. Specimen: PBMCs. The receptors were gathered from a girl aged 5 to 17 in good health and CMV-seropositive.

V and J are TRBV27 and TRBJ2-7; 14 bases map to TRBD2. The germline CDR1 and CDR2 sequences are MNHEY and SMNVEV (reference sequence). With V trimmed by 7 bases and J by 4 bases, 15 bases remained unmatched. The CDR3 has 18 residues. The CDR3 DNA sequence: TGTGCCAGCATCCCAGCCCCAAGGGGACTAGCGGGGGCTTACGAGCAGTACGTC. Amino acids: CASIPAPRGLAGAYEQYV.

The chain is built from TRBV30 and TRBJ2-5, with a tentative D call TRBD1 (6 bases). Germline lookup yields CDR1 GTSNPN and CDR2 SVGIG (reference sequence). V was cut by 5 bases and J by 5 bases, with 9 bases left in between. The CDR3 consists of 11 residues. CDR3 sequence: CAWGGVETQYF. The CDR3 DNA reads TGTGCCTGGGGGGGCGTGGAGACCCAGTACTTC.

The gene calls are TRBV29-1 and TRBJ2-1, with 7 positions matching TRBD2. CDR3 length equals 14 residues. Germline assignment: CDR1 SQVTM and CDR2 ANQGSEA. J was trimmed by 7 bases and V by 3 bases; bases with no gene match: 9. The CDR3: CSVDRERGGNEQFF. The CDR3, as DNA: TGCAGCGTTGATAGGGAAAGGGGAGGGAATGAGCAGTTCTTC.

This sequence joins TRBV28 and TRBJ2-1; 13 bases agree with TRBD2. Trimming removed 5 bases from V and 4 bases from J; junction bases left unmatched: 5. CDR1 MDHEN and CDR2 SYDVKM come from the germline V gene. CDR3 length: 16 residues. The CDR3 DNA sequence: TGTGCCAGCAGTCAAGGACTAGCGGGGGATTACAATGAGCAGTTCTTC. Residues: CASSQGLAGDYNEQFF.

The chain combines TRBV6-5 with TRBJ2-1, with unresolved D. The CDR3 spans 15 residues. CDR1 and CDR2 from the germline V gene are MNHEY and SVGAGI. The germline V and J ends were trimmed by 1 base and 0 bases, with 7 bases remaining between them. The chain's CDR3 is CASSYYGSSYNEQFF. The CDR3, as DNA: TGTGCCAGCAGTTACTACGGTAGCTCCTACAATGAGCAGTTCTTC.

The chain recombines TRBV2 with TRBJ2-5; perhaps TRBD1 as D (5 bases). The germline gives CDR1 SNHLY, CDR2 FYNNEI. Trimming removed 8 bases from V and 1 base from J, with 17 bases in between. This CDR3 has 15 residues. The DNA of the CDR3 is TGTGCCAGCGACCTCCTTGGAACAGGCCAAGAGACCCAGTACTTC. This encodes CASDLLGTGQETQYF. The full variable domain, in which reference TRBV2 and TRBJ2-5 provide the parts outside the CDR3, is EPEVTQTPSHQVTQMGQEVILRCVPISNHLYFYWYRQILGQKVEFLVSFYNNEISEKSEIFDDQFSVERPDGSNFTLKIRSTKLEDSAMYFCASDLLGTGQETQYFGPGTRLLVL.

The CDR3 sequence: CASSPFPTLTGGYTF. The CDR3 DNA reads as TGTGCCAGCAGCCCCTTCCCGACACTAACAGGAGGCTACACCTTC. The chain combines TRBV7-9 with TRBJ1-2, with D perhaps TRBD1 (5 bases). Germline CDR1 and CDR2: SEHNR and FQNEAQ (reference sequence). The V end lost 5 bases, the J end lost 8 bases, and 21 bases lay between the germline ends. The CDR3 spans 15 residues.

J is TRBJ2-2 and V is TRBV10-3, with TRBD2 identical over 8 bases. The CDR3 is 15 residues long. Germline CDR1 and CDR2: ENHRY and SYGVKD. V was clipped by 11 bases and J by 6 bases; unmatched bases: 14. Written as DNA, the CDR3 is TGTGCCTCTAGGCCGGGGGGGCTGGGTGCCGGGGAGCTGTTTTTT. Amino acids: CASRPGGLGAGELFF.

The chain recombines TRBV7-6 with TRBJ2-7; TRBD1 agrees at 11 bases. CDR1 SGHVS and CDR2 FNYEAQ come from the germline V gene. The ends lost 1 base at V and 3 bases at J; junction bases unmatched: 8. The CDR3 totals 17 residues. The CDR3 spells CASSLEPGQGAFYEQYF. The DNA of the CDR3 is TGTGCCAGCAGCTTAGAACCAGGACAGGGGGCCTTCTACGAGCAGTACTTC.

In the case of this clone: One junction end disagrees with the germline gene, perhaps due to a read error. The chain links TRBV4-3 to TRBJ2-2, with a possible D match to TRBD2 (6 bases). CDR3 length: 11 amino acids. Germline V gene sequence: CDR1 LGHNA, CDR2 YSLEER. CDR3 sequence: CASSQNGEVFF. CDR3 coding DNA: TGCGCCAGCAGCCAAAACGGGGAGGTGTTTTTT.

The rearrangement links TRBV4-3 to TRBJ1-4; 10 bases align to TRBD1. With 0 bases clipped from V and 8 bases from J, the junction kept 0 bases outside the gene matches. Germline loops: CDR1 LGHNA, CDR2 YSLEER. The CDR3 runs to 14 residues. The CDR3 sequence is CASSQEDRGEKLFF. Written as DNA, the CDR3 is TGCGCCAGCAGCCAAGAGGACAGGGGGGAAAAACTGTTTTTT.

The chain couples TRBV7-6 to TRBJ2-3, with 8 nucleotides matching TRBD2. This CDR3 region has 15 residues. The trim removed 3 bases at V and 2 bases at J, leaving 4 bases unmatched. The germline CDR1 and CDR2 sequences are SGHVS and FNYEAQ. CDR3 sequence: CASSLPGGATDTQYF. DNA for the CDR3: TGTGCCAGCAGCTTGCCCGGGGGGGCCACAGATACGCAGTATTTT.

The rearrangement joins TRBV11-3 to TRBJ2-5; the match to TRBD2 covers 12 bases. The CDR3 runs to 17 residues. V lost 4 bases and J lost 2; bases outside the gene matches: 8. The germline CDR1 and CDR2 sequences are SGHNT and YENEEA. The CDR3 loop reads CASSSSLTSGGQETQYF. The CDR3 region has the DNA TGTGCCAGCAGCTCTAGCCTGACTAGCGGGGGACAAGAGACCCAGTACTTC.

This chain joins TRBV18 and TRBJ1-4; D is ambiguous. Looked up from germline, CDR1 is KGHSH and CDR2 is LQKENI. V gave up 1 base and J gave up 4 bases, with 10 bases separating them. This CDR3 contains 15 residues. CDR3 protein: CASSPRGQLNEKLFF. In DNA form, the CDR3 reads TGTGCCAGCTCACCACGAGGTCAGCTTAATGAAAAACTGTTTTTT.

This rearrangement joins TRBV4-2 to TRBJ2-5; 9 bases line up with TRBD2. This CDR3 has 17 amino acids. Germline CDR1 and CDR2: LGHNA and YNFKEQ. V trimming: 0 bases; J trimming: 0 bases; junction bases outside the gene matches: 5. The CDR3 sequence: CASSQDTLAGHQETQYF. The CDR3 nucleotides are TGTGCCAGCAGCCAAGATACCCTAGCGGGGCACCAAGAGACCCAGTACTTC.

The chain has TRBV5-5 and TRBJ1-2; D is uncertain. Germline V lookup: CDR1 SGHKS, CDR2 YYEKEE (reference sequence). V was clipped by 5 bases and J by 0 bases, with 14 bases between them. CDR3 length: 15 amino acids. The CDR3 coding sequence is TGTGCCAGCAGTAGATCAGGTCCATCTAACTATGGCTACACCTTC. This gives the protein CASSRSGPSNYGYTF.

The V and J genes are TRBV19 and TRBJ1-5; 9 bases are shared with TRBD1. This CDR3 has 13 residues. Germline assignment: CDR1 LNHDA and CDR2 SQIVND (reference sequence). The junction had 5 bases not matched to a gene; V was cut back by 7 bases and J by 7 bases. The CDR3 DNA follows: TGTGCCAGTACCCTACAGGGGGCCCAGCCCCAGCATTTT. Amino acid sequence: CASTLQGAQPQHF.

V usage is TRBV7-9 and J usage is TRBJ1-2; D remains ambiguous. This CDR3 spans 14 amino acids. Trimming pared 5 bases from V and 8 bases from J, leaving 18 bases between. Germline CDR1 SEHNR, CDR2 FQNEAQ (reference sequence). CDR3 in DNA: TGTGCCAGCAGCCCCCCGGAGTTAGGAGGGGGCTACACCTTC. Translating it yields CASSPPELGGGYTF.

The rearrangement links TRBV18 to TRBJ1-5; D uncertain. Between the trimmed V and J ends, which lost 2 bases and 0 bases, there was a span of 5 bases. The germline CDR1 and CDR2 sequences are KGHSH and LQKENI. The CDR3 extends over 14 amino acids. The CDR3 loop is CASSPTDSNQPQHF. The CDR3, as DNA: TGTGCCAGCTCACCAACAGATAGCAATCAGCCCCAGCATTTT.

This chain connects TRBV15 to TRBJ1-3; D remains unclear. With 0 bases removed from V and 7 bases from J, the gap between germline ends came to 10 bases. Germline V gene data show CDR1 as LNHNV and CDR2 as YYDKDF (reference sequence). The CDR3 consists of 14 residues. The CDR3 sequence: CATSRDSLPNTIYF. The CDR3 coding sequence is TGTGCCACCAGCAGAGATTCCCTCCCCAACACCATATATTTT.

The rearrangement joins TRBV19 to TRBJ1-5; a weak D match, TRBD1 (6 bases). This CDR3 spans 17 amino acids. V lost 3 bases to trimming and J lost 2 bases, with 17 bases between them. Germline V lookup: CDR1 LNHDA, CDR2 SQIVND (reference sequence). DNA for the CDR3: TGTGCCAGTAGTATGGAAGCGGGGGGCTGGGGCAATCAGCCCCAGCATTTT. Amino acid sequence: CASSMEAGGWGNQPQHF.

The chain recombines TRBV5-4 with TRBJ1-5, with a tentative D call TRBD1 (5 bases). CDR1 and CDR2 from the germline V gene are SGHNT and YYREEE (reference sequence). The CDR3 totals 15 residues. Trimming pared 0 bases from V and 4 bases from J, leaving 11 bases between. The CDR3 DNA follows: TGTGCCAGCAGCTTGGGTGGGGGGGAGAATCAGCCCCAGCATTTT. Its translation: CASSLGGGENQPQHF.

V and J are TRBV28 and TRBJ1-5; no firm D call. Germline values: CDR1 MDHEN, CDR2 SYDVKM. This CDR3 spans 14 amino acids. Between the trimmed V and J ends, which lost 3 bases and 2 bases, there was a span of 8 bases. The CDR3 nucleotides are TGTGCCAGCAGTTTCCAGATGGGCAATCAGCCCCAGCATTTT. This translates into CASSFQMGNQPQHF.

The chain carries TRBV29-1 and TRBJ1-1; the match to TRBD1 covers 11 bases. The CDR3 consists of 16 residues. V lost 7 bases and J lost 6; bases outside the gene matches: 16. Germline V lookup: CDR1 SQVTM, CDR2 ANQGSEA. The CDR3 loop is CSARSGLGTGGAEAFF. For the CDR3, the DNA is TGCAGCGCTCGTTCCGGCCTCGGGACAGGGGGTGCTGAAGCTTTCTTT.

V is TRBV9 and J is TRBJ2-5, with 8 bases aligning to TRBD2. Per germline, CDR1 SGDLS and CDR2 YYNGEE. The V gene end was trimmed by 3 bases and the J gene end by 5 bases; junction bases not matched to a gene: 6. The CDR3 sequence is 14 residues long. The DNA for the CDR3 is TGTGCCAGCAGCGCGAGGACTAGCTCTGAGACCCAGTACTTC. Amino acids: CASSARTSSETQYF. Filled out from reference TRBV9 and TRBJ2-5, the complete variable domain reads DSGVTQTPKHLITATGQRVTLRCSPRSGDLSVYWYQQSLDQGLQFLIQYYNGEERAKGNILERFSAQQFPDLHSELNLSSLELGDSALYFCASSARTSSETQYFGPGTRLLVL.

CDR3 in amino acids: CASSVVTVQETQYF. The CDR3 DNA sequence: TGTGCCAGCAGCGTTGTCACAGTACAAGAGACCCAGTACTTC. The chain has TRBV7-9 and TRBJ2-5; D gene uncertain. CDR1 is SEHNR, CDR2 FQNEAQ, per germline (reference sequence). Trimming cost V 5 bases and J 2 bases, with 12 bases left between them. This CDR3 spans 14 amino acids.

J is TRBJ1-5 and V is TRBV6-5, with D uncertain. Trimming stripped 2 bases from V and 7 bases from J, with 9 bases between. Germline V CDR1 and CDR2: MNHEY, SVGAGI. The CDR3 consists of 13 residues. The CDR3 loop is CASSYGRGQPQHF. CDR3 DNA sequence: TGTGCCAGCAGTTACGGCAGAGGGCAGCCCCAGCATTTT.

The V call is TRBV14, the J call TRBJ2-5; D unclear. The CDR3 spans 11 residues. Trimming removed 4 bases from V and 4 bases from J, with 4 bases in between. The germline CDR1 and CDR2 sequences are SGHDN and FVKESK. This chain's CDR3 is CASSPGETQYF. The CDR3 region has the DNA TGTGCCAGCAGCCCCGGAGAGACCCAGTACTTC. The full variable domain, in which reference TRBV14 and TRBJ2-5 provide the parts outside the CDR3, is EAGVTQFPSHSVIEKGQTVTLRCDPISGHDNLYWYRRVMGKEIKFLLHFVKESKQDESGMPNNRFLAERTGGTYSTLKVQPAELEDSGVYFCASSPGETQYFGPGTRLLVL.

Written as DNA, the CDR3 is TGTGCCAGCAGATTACTATGGGGGGAGCTGTTTTTT. This gives the protein CASRLLWGELFF. The chain employs TRBV6-5 and TRBJ2-2; D remains ambiguous. This CDR3 region has 12 residues. V lost 6 bases and J 8 bases, leaving 10 bases between the germline ends. Germline CDR1 MNHEY, CDR2 SVGAGI.

V and J are TRBV13 and TRBJ1-2; 8 nucleotides align to TRBD1. Germline CDR1 reads PRHDT; CDR2 reads FYEKMQ (reference sequence). The CDR3 contains 15 residues. The J segment lost 0 bases and the V segment lost 5 bases, leaving 5 bases of the junction unmatched. The CDR3 protein is CASSLIQGANYGYTF. DNA for the CDR3: TGTGCCAGCAGCCTGATACAGGGGGCTAACTATGGCTACACCTTC.

V and J are TRBV6-1 and TRBJ1-3, with 9 nucleotides matching TRBD1. This CDR3 comprises 16 residues. Germline V CDR1 and CDR2: MNHNS, SASEGT. V was pared by 4 bases and J by 4 bases, with 8 bases of the junction left unmatched. In DNA form, the CDR3 reads TGTGCCAGCAGTGGGGGGACAGGGCCGGTGGGAAACACCATATATTTT. It encodes CASSGGTGPVGNTIYF.

The chain has TRBV7-9 and TRBJ1-6, with TRBD1 as a possible D gene (5 bases). This CDR3 spans 16 amino acids. Between the trimmed V and J ends, which lost 5 bases and 7 bases, there was a span of 18 bases. In germline, CDR1 is SEHNR, CDR2 FQNEAQ (reference sequence). In DNA form, the CDR3 reads TGTGCCAGCAGCCCCCCAGGGTCGCAACGAAATTCACCCCTCCACTTT. Amino acid sequence: CASSPPGSQRNSPLHF.